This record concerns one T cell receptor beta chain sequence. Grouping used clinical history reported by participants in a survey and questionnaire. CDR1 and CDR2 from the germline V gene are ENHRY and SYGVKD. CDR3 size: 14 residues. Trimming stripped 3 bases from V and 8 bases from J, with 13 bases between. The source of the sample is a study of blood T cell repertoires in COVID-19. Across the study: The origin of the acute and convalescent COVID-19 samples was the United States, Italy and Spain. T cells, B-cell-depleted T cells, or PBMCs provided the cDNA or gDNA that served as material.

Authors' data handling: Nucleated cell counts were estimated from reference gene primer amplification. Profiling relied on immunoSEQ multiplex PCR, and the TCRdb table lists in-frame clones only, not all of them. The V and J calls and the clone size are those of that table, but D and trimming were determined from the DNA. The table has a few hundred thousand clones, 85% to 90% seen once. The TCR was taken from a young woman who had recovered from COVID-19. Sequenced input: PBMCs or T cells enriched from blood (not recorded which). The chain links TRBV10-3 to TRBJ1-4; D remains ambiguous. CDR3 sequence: CAISEPGNGEKLFF. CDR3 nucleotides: TGTGCCATCAGTGAACCGGGGAATGGGGAAAAACTGTTTTTT.